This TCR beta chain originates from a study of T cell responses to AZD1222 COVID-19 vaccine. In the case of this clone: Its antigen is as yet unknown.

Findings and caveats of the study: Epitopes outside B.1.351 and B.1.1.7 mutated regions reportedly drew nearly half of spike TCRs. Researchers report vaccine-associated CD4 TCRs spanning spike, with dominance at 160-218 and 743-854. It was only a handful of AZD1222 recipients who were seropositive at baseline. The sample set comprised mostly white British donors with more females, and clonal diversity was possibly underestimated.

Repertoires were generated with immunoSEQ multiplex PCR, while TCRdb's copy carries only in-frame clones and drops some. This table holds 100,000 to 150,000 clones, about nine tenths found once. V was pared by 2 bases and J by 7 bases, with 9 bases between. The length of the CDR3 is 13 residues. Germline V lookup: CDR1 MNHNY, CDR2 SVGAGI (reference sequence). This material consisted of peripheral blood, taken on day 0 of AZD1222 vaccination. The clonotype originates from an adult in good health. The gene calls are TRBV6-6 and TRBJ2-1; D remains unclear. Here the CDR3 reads CASSYPSPNEQFF. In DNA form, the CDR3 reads TGTGCCAGCAGTTACCCCTCCCCTAATGAGCAGTTCTTC.